The rows below give T cell receptor beta chains drawn from one sample of a study of shared clonotypes between healthy human individuals. Data came from immunoSEQ multiplex PCR; TCRdb stores just in-frame clones and leaves some out. In the table there are some 1,900,000 clones, about 95% of which are singletons. Material: naive CD8+ T cells sorted from blood. These TCRs come from a man aged 18 to 30 in good health. Both conserved end residues are part of each CDR3.

>TRBJ2-1|TRBV27
CASSLSSYGTFYNEQFF
>TRBJ2-1|TRBV13
CASSLVGGNEQFF
>TRBJ2-7|TRBV10-1
CASSDGSPDEQYF
>TRBJ2-7|TRBV19
CASSIVPGTSYEQYF
>TRBJ1-5|TRBV6-6
CASSYDRNQPQHF
>TRBJ2-6|TRBV19
CASSIVSSGANVLTF
>TRBJ1-2|TRBV19
CASSGDGYTF
>TRBJ1-4|TRBV9
CASSVVSWEKLFF
>TRBJ2-7|TRBV2
CASSEGWTYEQYF
>TRBJ2-3|TRBV4-1
CASSPSGGGADTQYF
>TRBJ2-7|TRBV5-4
CASSYATPTYEQYF
>TRBJ2-3|TRBV6-1
CASSYLTLSDTQYF
>TRBJ1-1|TRBV5-6
CASSPSGGAGEAFF
>TRBJ1-1|TRBV14
CASSLGPIEAFF
>TRBJ2-1|TRBV7-9
CASSLSERYYNEQFF
>TRBJ2-5|TRBV6-6
CASNLTPGLGGETQYF
>TRBJ1-1|TRBV6-6
CASSYEGTVTEAFF
>TRBJ2-1|TRBV27
CASSLLSSGVYNEQFF
>TRBJ2-7|TRBV9
CASSPTGGPYEQYF
>TRBJ2-3|TRBV10-2
CASKKASMTDTQYF
>TRBJ1-4|TRBV6-6
CASSYSRGEEKLFF
>TRBJ2-3|TRBV5-4
CASSLGDTDTQYF
>TRBJ2-3|TRBV6-5
CASSYLAAQGPDTQYF
>TRBJ1-1|TRBV29-1
CSVEGLNTEAFF
>TRBJ1-2|TRBV19
CASSTRDSLNRYGYTF
>TRBJ1-2|TRBV27
CASSLRGGRYGYTF
>TRBJ2-7|TRBV6-1
CASVFPGQPSYEQYF
>TRBJ2-7|TRBV6-5
CASSSDRDYYEQYF
>TRBJ2-1|TRBV10-3
CAISGLAGEGFNEQFF
>TRBJ1-2|TRBV11-1
CASSLGPDSVIYGYTF
>TRBJ1-3|TRBV30
CAWSVGSGNTIYF